This T cell receptor beta chain was sequenced during a study of blood T cell repertoires in COVID-19. Across the study: The samples span acute and convalescent COVID-19 from the United States, Italy and Spain.

Germline V CDR1 and CDR2: MDHEN, SYDVKM. V was pared by 8 bases and J by 6 bases, with 4 bases between. This CDR3 is 9 amino acids long. Study processing details: Estimated nucleated cell counts came from reference gene primer amplification. The repertoire was sequenced with immunoSEQ multiplex PCR; TCRdb's copy has only in-frame clones and lacks some. V, J and clone size are those of that table, while D and trimming were read from the DNA. The sample contains hundreds of thousands of clones, roughly 84% of which appear only once. The chain joins TRBV28 to TRBJ1-2; D gene ambiguous. Specimen: peripheral blood. This receptor was taken from a woman in her 40s with active or convalescent COVID-19. The CDR3: CASGNGYTF. The CDR3 DNA is TGTGCCAGCGGCAATGGCTACACCTTC.